A single T cell receptor (beta chain) is shown here with its context. These data originate in a study of shared clonotypes between healthy human individuals. CDR1 MNHEY and CDR2 SMNVEV come from the germline V gene (reference sequence). Trimming shortened V by 3 bases and J by 0 bases, and 9 bases separated the two germline ends. The CDR3 extends over 14 amino acids. It was CD45RO-negative cells, positively selected for CCR7, that made up naive CD8 cells, with terminally differentiated effector memory CD45RA+ cells excluded. Some clones are missing from TCRdb's copy, which holds only in-frame ones; the method was immunoSEQ multiplex PCR. The sample lists hundreds of thousands of clones, about 96% occurring once.

The clonotype comes from a woman aged 25 to 39 in good health. Specimen: naive CD8+ T cells sorted from blood. The V gene is TRBV27, the J gene TRBJ2-7; TRBD1 is a possible D gene (5 bases). The CDR3 spells CASSFSQGSYEQYF. CDR3 in DNA: TGTGCCAGCAGTTTTTCCCAGGGCTCCTACGAGCAGTACTTC.